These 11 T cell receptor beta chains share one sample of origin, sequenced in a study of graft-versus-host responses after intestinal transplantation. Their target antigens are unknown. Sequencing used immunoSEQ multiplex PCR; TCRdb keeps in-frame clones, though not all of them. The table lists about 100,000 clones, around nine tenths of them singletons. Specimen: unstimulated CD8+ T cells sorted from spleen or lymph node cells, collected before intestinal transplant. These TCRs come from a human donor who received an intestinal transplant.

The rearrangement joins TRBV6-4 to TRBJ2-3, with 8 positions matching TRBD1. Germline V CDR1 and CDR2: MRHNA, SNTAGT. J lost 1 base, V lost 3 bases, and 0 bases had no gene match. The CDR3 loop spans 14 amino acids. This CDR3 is CASSEQGGTDTQYF. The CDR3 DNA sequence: TGTGCCAGCAGTGAACAGGGGGGCACAGATACGCAGTATTTT.

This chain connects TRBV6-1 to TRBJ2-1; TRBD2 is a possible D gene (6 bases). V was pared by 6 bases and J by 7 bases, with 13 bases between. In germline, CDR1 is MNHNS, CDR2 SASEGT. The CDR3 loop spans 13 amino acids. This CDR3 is CASSREWGNEQFF. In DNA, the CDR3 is TGTGCCAGCAGCCGGGAGTGGGGGAATGAGCAGTTCTTC.

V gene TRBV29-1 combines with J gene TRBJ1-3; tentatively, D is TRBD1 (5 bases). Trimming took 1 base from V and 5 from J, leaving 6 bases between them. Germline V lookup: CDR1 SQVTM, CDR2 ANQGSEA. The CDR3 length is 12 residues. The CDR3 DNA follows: TGCAGCGTTGAAGGGGGCCGAAACACCATATATTTT. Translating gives CSVEGGRNTIYF.

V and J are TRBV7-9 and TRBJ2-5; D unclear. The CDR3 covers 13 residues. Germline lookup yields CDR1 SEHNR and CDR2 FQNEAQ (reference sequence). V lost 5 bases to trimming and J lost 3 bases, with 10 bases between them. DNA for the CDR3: TGTGCCAGCAGCCTATCTGTGGAAGAGACCCAGTACTTC. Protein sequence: CASSLSVEETQYF.

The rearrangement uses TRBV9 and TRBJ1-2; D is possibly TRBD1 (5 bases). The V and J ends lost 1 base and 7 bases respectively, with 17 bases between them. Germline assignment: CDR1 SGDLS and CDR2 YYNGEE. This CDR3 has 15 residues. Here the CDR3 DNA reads TGTGCCAGCAGCGTAACCGGGACCCAAAGGGGTGGCTACACCTTC. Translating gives CASSVTGTQRGGYTF.

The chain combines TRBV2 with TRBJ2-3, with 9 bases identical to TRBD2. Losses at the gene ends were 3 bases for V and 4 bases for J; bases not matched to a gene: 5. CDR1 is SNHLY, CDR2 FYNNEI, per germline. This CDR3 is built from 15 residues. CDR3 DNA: TGTGCCAGCAGTGAGGCGGGAGGGTTGGCAGATACGCAGTATTTT. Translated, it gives CASSEAGGLADTQYF.

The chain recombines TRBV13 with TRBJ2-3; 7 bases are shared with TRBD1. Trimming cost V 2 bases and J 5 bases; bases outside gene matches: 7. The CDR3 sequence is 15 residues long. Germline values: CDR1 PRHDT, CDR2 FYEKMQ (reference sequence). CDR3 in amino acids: CASSLRGQGVDTQYF. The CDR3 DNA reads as TGTGCCAGCAGCTTACGGGGCCAGGGGGTAGATACGCAGTATTTT.

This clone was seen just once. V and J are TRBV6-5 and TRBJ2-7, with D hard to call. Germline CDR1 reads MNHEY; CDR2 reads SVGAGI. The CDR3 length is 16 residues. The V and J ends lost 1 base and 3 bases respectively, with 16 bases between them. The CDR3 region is CASSYLGQVNGYEQYF. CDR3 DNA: TGTGCCAGCAGTTACTTAGGCCAGGTTAACGGCTACGAGCAGTACTTC.

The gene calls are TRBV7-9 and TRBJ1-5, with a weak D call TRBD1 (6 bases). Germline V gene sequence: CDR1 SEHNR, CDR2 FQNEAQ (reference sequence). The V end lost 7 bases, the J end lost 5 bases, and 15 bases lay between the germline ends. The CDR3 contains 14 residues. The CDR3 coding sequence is TGTGCCAGCAAGGAGGGGGGAGGGGATCAGCCCCAGCATTTT. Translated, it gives CASKEGGGDQPQHF.

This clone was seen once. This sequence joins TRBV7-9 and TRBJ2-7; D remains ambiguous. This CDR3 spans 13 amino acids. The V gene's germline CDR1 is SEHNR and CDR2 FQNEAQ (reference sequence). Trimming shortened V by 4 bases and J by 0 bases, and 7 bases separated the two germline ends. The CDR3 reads CASSSGVSYEQYF. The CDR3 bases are TGTGCCAGCAGCTCCGGAGTCTCCTACGAGCAGTACTTC. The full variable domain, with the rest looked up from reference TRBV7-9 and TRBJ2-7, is DTGVSQNPRHKITKRGQNVTFRCDPISEHNRLYWYRQTLGQGPEFLTYFQNEAQLEKSRLLSDRFSAERPKGSFSTLEIQRTEQGDSAMYLCASSSGVSYEQYFGPGTRLTVT.

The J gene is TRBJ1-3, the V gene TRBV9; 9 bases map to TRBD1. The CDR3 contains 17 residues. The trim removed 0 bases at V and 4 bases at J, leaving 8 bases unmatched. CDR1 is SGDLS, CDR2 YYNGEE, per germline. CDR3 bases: TGTGCCAGCAGCGTAGGTCCGAACAGGGGGCCAGGAAACACCATATATTTT. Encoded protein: CASSVGPNRGPGNTIYF.